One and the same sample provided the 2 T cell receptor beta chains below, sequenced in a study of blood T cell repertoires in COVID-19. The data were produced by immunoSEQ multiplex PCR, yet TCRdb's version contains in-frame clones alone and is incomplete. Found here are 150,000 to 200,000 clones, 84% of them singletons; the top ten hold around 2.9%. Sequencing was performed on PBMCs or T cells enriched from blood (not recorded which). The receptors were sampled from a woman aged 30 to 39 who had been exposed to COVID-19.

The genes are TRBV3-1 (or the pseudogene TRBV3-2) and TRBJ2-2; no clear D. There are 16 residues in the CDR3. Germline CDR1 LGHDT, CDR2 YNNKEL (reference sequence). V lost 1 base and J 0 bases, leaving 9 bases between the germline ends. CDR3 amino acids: CASSQVPGTNTGELFF. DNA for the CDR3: TGTGCCAGCAGCCAAGTTCCAGGTACGAACACCGGGGAGCTGTTTTTT.

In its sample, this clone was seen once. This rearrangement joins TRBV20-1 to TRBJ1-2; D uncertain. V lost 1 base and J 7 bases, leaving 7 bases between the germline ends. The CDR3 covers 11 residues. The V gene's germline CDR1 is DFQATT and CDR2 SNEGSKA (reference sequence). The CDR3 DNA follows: TGCAGTGCTAGAGGAGATCCTGGCTACACCTTC. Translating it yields CSARGDPGYTF.